This entry lists 26 T cell receptor beta chains sequenced from one sample in a study of T-cell reconstitution after alpha-beta-depleted transplantation in children. Construction of the TCRbeta library involved unique molecular identifiers. TCRdb called the PCR reads again in MiXCR, with one record for every CDR3 protein. The sample carries around 700,000 distinct CDR3 sequences, around 13% recorded once. The sequencing used PBMCs, collected before TCRalphabeta/CD19-depleted stem cell transplant. These receptors were taken from a girl aged 2-9 years with congenital amegakaryocytic thrombocytopenia, due to receive a stem cell transplant.

Many counts were recorded for this clonotype. The gene calls are TRBV5-1 and TRBJ2-1, with D perhaps TRBD2 (6 bases). Germline lookup yields CDR1 SGHRS and CDR2 YFSETQ. CDR3 size: 14 residues. Trimming pared 2 bases from V and 6 bases from J, leaving 12 bases between. The CDR3 protein is CASSFETSPNEQFF. CDR3 nucleotide sequence: TGCGCCAGCAGCTTCGAGACTAGTCCCAATGAGCAGTTCTTC.

The chain joins TRBV5-1 to TRBJ2-7; possible D gene TRBD2, 6 bases. The CDR3 extends over 13 amino acids. From germline, CDR1 is SGHRS and CDR2 YFSETQ. V shed 5 bases and J shed 2 bases, with 11 bases lying between them. Written as DNA, the CDR3 is TGCGCCAGCAGTCGGGAGTACCCCTACGAGCAGTACTTC. Encoded protein: CASSREYPYEQYF.

This clonotype has at least ten counts. This chain connects TRBV2 to TRBJ2-5; D is unresolved. The V end was cut by 8 bases, the J end by 5 bases, with 12 bases between. The CDR3 is 12 residues long. The V gene's germline CDR1 is SNHLY and CDR2 FYNNEI. This CDR3 reads CASDAVGETQYF. The CDR3 DNA is TGTGCCAGCGACGCAGTCGGTGAGACCCAGTACTTC.

The rearrangement joins TRBV29-1 to TRBJ1-5; D gene ambiguous. This CDR3 has 13 amino acids. Germline loops: CDR1 SQVTM, CDR2 ANQGSEA. V lost 6 bases to trimming and J lost 5 bases, with 14 bases between them. CDR3 DNA: TGCAGCGTCCGGGGTGGGAAGGATCAGCCCCAGCATTTT. It yields the protein CSVRGGKDQPQHF. The full variable domain, completed using reference TRBV29-1 and TRBJ1-5, is SAVISQKPSRDICQRGTSLTIQCQVDSQVTMMFWYRQQPGQSLTLIATANQGSEATYESGFVIDKFPISRPNLTFSTLTVSNMSPEDSSIYLCSVRGGKDQPQHFGDGTRLSIL.

This clonotype was counted many times. The rearrangement uses TRBV29-1 and TRBJ1-2; TRBD1 is a possible D gene (5 bases). Trimming left V 3 bases short and J 3 bases short, with 5 bases between. The CDR3 is 11 amino acids. The germline V gene encodes CDR1 SQVTM and CDR2 ANQGSEA. CDR3 loop: CSVDRDYGYTF. The DNA of the CDR3 is TGCAGCGTTGACAGGGACTATGGCTACACCTTC.

The chain is built from TRBV20-1 and TRBJ1-1; possible D gene TRBD1, 5 bases. This CDR3 is built from 14 residues. Trimming took 3 bases from V and 1 from J, leaving 12 bases between them. Germline V gene lookup returns CDR1 DFQATT and CDR2 SNEGSKA (reference sequence). The CDR3 spells CSASFRDRNTEAFF. The CDR3 nucleotides read TGCAGTGCTAGTTTTAGAGACAGGAACACTGAAGCTTTCTTT.

This clonotype occurred many times. The V and J genes are TRBV29-1 and TRBJ2-5; TRBD1 matches 7 bases. V gave up 5 bases and J gave up 2 bases; unmatched junction bases: 14. Per germline, CDR1 SQVTM and CDR2 ANQGSEA. The CDR3 has 16 amino acids. CDR3 protein: CSVIPTGDGRQETQYF. The DNA of the CDR3 is TGCAGCGTTATCCCAACAGGGGACGGCCGACAAGAGACCCAGTACTTC.

The V call is TRBV12-3 or TRBV12-4, the J call TRBJ2-3; 16 nucleotides align to TRBD2. This CDR3 spans 17 amino acids. V shed 6 bases and J 3 bases; nucleotides not matched to a gene: 6. The CDR3 DNA is TGTGCCAGCAGGGGACTAGCGGGAGGGCCGGGGACAGATACGCAGTATTTT. This translates into CASRGLAGGPGTDTQYF.

This clonotype has at least ten counts. The chain combines TRBV7-2 with TRBJ2-5; D call uncertain. The V end was cut by 1 base, the J end by 5 bases, with 8 bases between. The CDR3 loop spans 13 amino acids. Germline V lookup: CDR1 SGHTA, CDR2 FQGNSA. The CDR3 DNA reads TGTGCCAGCAGCTTAGTGGTCTCGGAGACCCAGTACTTC. Translated, it gives CASSLVVSETQYF.

The rearrangement uses TRBV20-1 and TRBJ2-3; a possible D gene is TRBD2 (6 bases). V was clipped by 4 bases and J by 0 bases, with 11 bases between them. The CDR3 runs 14 residues. Looked up from germline, CDR1 is DFQATT and CDR2 is SNEGSKA (reference sequence). The DNA of the CDR3 is TGCAGTGCTACCACCGGGACTAGCACAGATACGCAGTATTTT. This translates into CSATTGTSTDTQYF.

A few counts support this clonotype. This chain joins TRBV29-1 and TRBJ2-5; D remains unclear. This CDR3 has 12 residues. The germline V and J ends were trimmed by 5 bases and 4 bases, with 11 bases remaining between them. CDR1 is SQVTM, CDR2 ANQGSEA, per germline. The CDR3 coding sequence is TGCAGCGTTTTCTCCCTGGGAGAGACCCAGTACTTC. Residues: CSVFSLGETQYF.

Only one count was recorded for this clonotype. One junction end disagrees with the germline gene, perhaps due to a read error. The V call is TRBV20-1, the J call TRBJ2-2; a weak D match, TRBD1 (5 bases). This CDR3 comprises 17 residues. Germline loops: CDR1 DFQATT, CDR2 SNEGSKA (reference sequence). The CDR3 DNA follows: TGCTGTGCTAGAGATCAAATGAGTCAGGGTTTGCCCGGGGAGCTGTTTTTT. Translation: CCARDQMSQGLPGELFF.

In this sample, this clonotype turned up a few times. This chain links TRBV4-1 with TRBJ2-3; 10 nucleotides line up with TRBD2. The J segment lost 1 base and the V segment lost 2 bases, leaving 9 bases of the junction unmatched. The germline V gene has CDR1 MGHRA and CDR2 YSYEKL. CDR3 length equals 18 residues. CDR3 region: CASSQKASGSVGTDTQYF. CDR3 DNA sequence: TGCGCCAGCAGCCAAAAGGCTAGCGGGAGTGTCGGCACAGATACGCAGTATTTT.

This clonotype showed up many times. The V call is TRBV3-1, the J call TRBJ2-5; 7 bases map to TRBD2. CDR3 length: 16 residues. V shed 5 bases, J shed 5 bases, and the junction held 14 bases outside the gene matches. Per the germline V gene, CDR1 is LGHDT and CDR2 is YNNKEL (reference sequence). This CDR3 is CASSNSETGLSETQYF. The CDR3 DNA reads as TGTGCCAGCAGCAATTCAGAAACGGGACTATCGGAGACCCAGTACTTC.

This clonotype has at least ten counts. The J gene is TRBJ1-5, the V gene TRBV4-1, with unresolved D. The CDR3 totals 18 residues. Trimming cost V 1 base and J 4 bases, with 20 bases left between them. CDR1 MGHRA and CDR2 YSYEKL come from the germline V gene. CDR3 amino acids: CASSQVEDSPYWNQPQHF. CDR3 coding DNA: TGCGCCAGCAGCCAAGTGGAGGACTCACCGTATTGGAATCAGCCCCAGCATTTT.

V and J are TRBV20-1 and TRBJ2-5; no firm D call. CDR1 and CDR2 from the germline V gene are DFQATT and SNEGSKA (reference sequence). This CDR3 is built from 13 residues. V shed 3 bases and J shed 5 bases, with 13 bases lying between them. The CDR3 reads CSASPSVSETQYF. The DNA of the CDR3 is TGCAGTGCTAGTCCCTCGGTGTCGGAGACCCAGTACTTC.

The chain uses TRBV19 and TRBJ2-7; the D gene is possibly TRBD2 (5 bases). Trimming left V 6 bases short and J 6 bases short, with 15 bases between. The germline CDR1 and CDR2 sequences are LNHDA and SQIVND (reference sequence). The CDR3 runs to 13 residues. The CDR3 protein is CASRSSSTGEQYF. CDR3 bases: TGTGCCAGTAGATCTTCTAGCACTGGCGAGCAGTACTTC.

The chain carries TRBV2 and TRBJ2-1, with D tentatively TRBD2 (6 bases). CDR3 length: 18 amino acids. Germline V gene data show CDR1 as SNHLY and CDR2 as FYNNEI. Trimming shortened V by 4 bases and J by 0 bases, and 19 bases separated the two germline ends. The CDR3 here is CASSVSWEAYASYNEQFF. The CDR3 DNA follows: TGTGCCAGCAGTGTTTCGTGGGAGGCCTACGCCTCCTACAATGAGCAGTTCTTC.

This clonotype came up many times. The V gene is TRBV12-3 or TRBV12-4, the J gene TRBJ2-2; 9 nucleotides line up with TRBD2. The CDR3 length is 15 residues. V dropped 4 bases and J dropped 6; count of bases not matched to a gene: 6. The CDR3 is CASSSSVAGAGELFF. The CDR3 bases are TGTGCCAGCAGTTCGTCGGTAGCGGGAGCCGGGGAGCTGTTTTTT.

The gene calls are TRBV19 and TRBJ2-7; 9 positions match TRBD1. The CDR3 contains 17 residues. The V and J ends lost 4 bases and 0 bases, in that order; junction bases with no gene match: 10. Germline CDR1 reads LNHDA; CDR2 reads SQIVND (reference sequence). CDR3 protein: CASSTIGTGRSSYEQYF. The DNA for the CDR3 is TGTGCCAGTAGTACGATAGGGACAGGGCGAAGCTCCTACGAGCAGTACTTC. Full variable domain (remainder filled in from reference TRBV19 and TRBJ2-7): DGGITQSPKYLFRKEGQNVTLSCEQNLNHDAMYWYRQDPGQGLRLIYYSQIVNDFQKGDIAEGYSVSREKKESFPLTVTSAQKNPTAFYLCASSTIGTGRSSYEQYFGPGTRLTVT.

V is TRBV5-1 and J is TRBJ2-5, with D possibly matching TRBD2 (5 bases). CDR1 is SGHRS, CDR2 YFSETQ, per germline. V was cut by 0 bases and J by 2 bases, with 11 bases left in between. This CDR3 has 15 amino acids. The CDR3 bases are TGCGCCAGCAGCTTGGGAGGGATCCGTCAAGAGACCCAGTACTTC. Translating gives CASSLGGIRQETQYF.

The chain combines TRBV11-2 with TRBJ2-7; a weak D match, TRBD2 (5 bases). From germline, CDR1 is SGHAT and CDR2 FQNNGV. The CDR3 totals 11 residues. V was shortened by 11 bases and J by 5 bases, with 13 bases between the two germline ends. CDR3 DNA sequence: TGTGCCGGCCCCTTCGGGAACGAGCAGTACTTC. It encodes CAGPFGNEQYF.

This clonotype has only a few counts. CDR3 protein: CASSWGGLAGSGELFF. Written as DNA, the CDR3 is TGTGCCAGCAGCTGGGGGGGACTAGCGGGATCCGGGGAGCTGTTTTTT. The V and J genes are TRBV5-6 and TRBJ2-2, with 13 bases matching TRBD2. Germline V gives CDR1 SGHDT, CDR2 YYEEEE. The CDR3 spans 16 residues. V was clipped by 3 bases and J by 6 bases; unmatched bases: 5.

This clonotype appeared a few times. V is TRBV5-5 and J is TRBJ2-1; tentatively, D is TRBD1 (6 bases). Germline CDR1 reads SGHKS; CDR2 reads YYEKEE (reference sequence). The CDR3 loop spans 17 amino acids. Deletions cut 2 bases from V and 0 bases from J, with 15 bases between. The CDR3 bases are TGTGCCAGCAGCTTCAGGGGTTTCCAAAGCTCCTACAATGAGCAGTTCTTC. This gives the protein CASSFRGFQSSYNEQFF.

This clonotype was observed a few times. The chain carries TRBV5-5 and TRBJ2-3; 12 bases match TRBD2. V shed 3 bases, J shed 3 bases, and the junction held 8 bases outside the gene matches. From germline, CDR1 is SGHKS and CDR2 YYEKEE (reference sequence). The CDR3 length is 17 residues. CDR3 in amino acids: CASSSTGLAGLTDTQYF. As DNA, the CDR3 is TGTGCCAGCAGCTCAACCGGACTAGCGGGATTGACAGATACGCAGTATTTT.

The sample holds many counts of this clonotype. The CDR3 DNA is TGCGCCAGCAGCCTCTTCTCGGCGCAAAGCACCGGGGAGCTGTTTTTT. Protein product: CASSLFSAQSTGELFF. The J gene is TRBJ2-2, the V gene TRBV5-1; D not certain. Germline V gene lookup returns CDR1 SGHRS and CDR2 YFSETQ. The CDR3 extends over 16 amino acids. The ends were cut back, 4 bases at V and 4 bases at J, with 17 bases in the middle.